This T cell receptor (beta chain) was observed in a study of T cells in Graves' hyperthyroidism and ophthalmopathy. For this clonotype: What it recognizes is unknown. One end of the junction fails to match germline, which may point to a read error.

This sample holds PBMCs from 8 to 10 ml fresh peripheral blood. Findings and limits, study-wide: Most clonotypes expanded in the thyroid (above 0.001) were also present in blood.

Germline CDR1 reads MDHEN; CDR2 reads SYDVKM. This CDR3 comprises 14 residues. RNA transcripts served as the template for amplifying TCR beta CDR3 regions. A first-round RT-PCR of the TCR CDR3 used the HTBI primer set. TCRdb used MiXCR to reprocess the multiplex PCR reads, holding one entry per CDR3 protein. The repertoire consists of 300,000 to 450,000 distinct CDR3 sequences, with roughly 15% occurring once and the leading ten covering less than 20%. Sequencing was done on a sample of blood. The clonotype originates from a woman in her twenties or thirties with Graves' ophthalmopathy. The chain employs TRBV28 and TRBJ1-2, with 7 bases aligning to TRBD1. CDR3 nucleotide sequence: TGTGCCTGCAGGGGGACAGCTACACCTCTGGGCTACACCTTC. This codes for CACRGTATPLGYTF.